This T cell receptor beta chain was recovered during a study of vaccination and CD4 T cells after COVID-19 (dated by TCRdb to between 2020 and 2023). Broadly, across the study: Convalescent patients had a positive SARS-CoV-2 result on nasal swab PCR, and of these patients, nine had mild disease and one had severe disease. The convalescent cohort comprised six males and four females, including two Hispanic individuals, seven Caucasians, two Asians and one multiracial person. Each participant got two doses of either the Pfizer-BioNTech BNT162b2 vaccine (n=8) or the Moderna mRNA-1273 vaccine (n=2). Post-COVID blood samples from convalescent patients were collected a median of about 110 days after diagnosis, with a range of 35 to 161 days. Post-vaccine blood samples were taken a median of approximately 70 days after the second vaccine dose, with a range of roughly 13 to 250 days. For stimulating the cultures, overlapping spike peptide pools were used, derived from SARS-CoV-2 as well as from the common cold coronaviruses HCoV-NL63, HCoV-OC43 and HCoV-229E. In control cultures, a CEFX viral epitope pool was used as positive control, an HIV-1 Nef peptide pool was used as negative control, or no peptide was added. In roughly nine COVID-19 convalescent patients and a handful of infection-naive healthy vaccine recipients, the spike-specific CD4+ TCR repertoire before mRNA vaccination was compared with the repertoire after mRNA vaccination.

Its CDR3 holds 15 amino acids, cysteine through phenylalanine. Only the CDR3 portion is preserved as DNA: 45 bases, with reading frame beginning at the first base. The trim is 0 bases for V and 4 bases for J, with a gap of 10 bases between the germline ends. CDR1 is given as MGHDK and CDR2 as SYGVNS, both from the germline V gene. Note on this clonotype: The antigen it binds to is not known. Nothing much larger sits one base from this clone, and base qualities are not available.

Results the study describes overall, beyond this receptor: The study included relatively few convalescent patients and did not analyze early timepoints after natural infection. Nearly all vaccine-specific clones in convalescent patients (304 of 307) were mono-reactive for SARS-CoV-2 spike rather than cross-reactive with common cold coronaviruses. Among the post-vaccine SARS-CoV-2-reactive clones in convalescent patients, a median roughly 85% showed up only after vaccination, which suggests vaccine-specific priming. An increase in the median number of SARS-CoV-2-reactive clonotypes from approximately 20 after infection to 38 after vaccination was observed, but the change was not found to be significant.

Library prep was done by PCR. TCR sequencing of DNA from cultured CD4+ T cells used the Oncomine TCR Beta short-read assay at the Johns Hopkins FTIC core. The QIAamp micro DNA kit was used to extract genomic DNA from the cultured CD4+ T cells. Oncomine TCR Beta libraries from cultured CD4+ T cells were pooled with unique dual indexes and sequenced on an Illumina iSeq 100. The paper's processing steps were these. Non-productive sequences were filtered out, and CDR3s that did not start with C, did not end with F or W, or were shorter than 7 amino acids were discarded. Antigen-specific clonotypes were identified with the MANAFEST web application by comparing peptide-stimulated wells with reference and other culture wells. Positive clones required FDR below 0.05, an odds ratio above 5, and productive frequency above 0.1% in at least two of three replicate wells. A clonotype counted as cross-reactive if it showed significant expansion both in the SARS-CoV-2 spike wells and in at least one common cold coronavirus spike condition. Similarity between CDR3 sequences was evaluated in R version 3.6.1 using Levenshtein distances (stringdist) and unrooted phylogenetic trees (ape). Using fastp at Q25 and MiXCR, TCRdb reprocessed the public reads and kept productive beta chains. One record per CDR3 amino acid sequence lists the most common genes and DNA. The V and J calls and clone size come from TCRdb's table, not from the authors' own analysis. For this sample there are approximately 5,100 distinct CDR3 sequences; around 82% appear just once. The ten largest make up about 50% of the sample.

The meaning of the sample's treatment or condition label: approximately 9-day PBMC culture with coronavirus spike peptide pools or control peptides (ViraFEST assay). The ViraFEST assay was used in the study, in which antigen-specific T cells were expanded with peptide pools and expanded clonotypes were subsequently identified by TCR sequencing. The convalescent patients' positive SARS-CoV-2 PCR tests were from March to December 2020, which was before the Alpha, Beta and Delta variants emerged in the United States. PBMCs were cultured at around 2 million per well in IMDM supplemented with approximately 5% human AB serum and 8 to 10 IU/ml IL-2, with approximately 10 ug/ml peptide pools added. Half of the culture medium was replaced with fresh IL-2-containing medium on days 3 and 7. After 10 days of culture, CD4+ T cells were isolated by negative selection using the EasySep CD4+ T cell isolation kit. PBMCs were separated from whole blood using Ficoll-Paque Plus gradient centrifugation and then either used fresh or cryopreserved at -140C. Culture conditions were generally each tested in triplicate wells.

The clonotype was recovered from a human donor who had recovered from COVID-19. The chain is made from TRBV25-1 and TRBJ1-3; the D gene assignment is ambiguous. What was sequenced was CD4+ T cells from blood, cultured in vitro. In nucleotides, the sequence is TGTGCCAGCAGTGAATATGAAGGGTACGGAAACACCATATATTTT. Protein translation: CASSEYEGYGNTIYF.